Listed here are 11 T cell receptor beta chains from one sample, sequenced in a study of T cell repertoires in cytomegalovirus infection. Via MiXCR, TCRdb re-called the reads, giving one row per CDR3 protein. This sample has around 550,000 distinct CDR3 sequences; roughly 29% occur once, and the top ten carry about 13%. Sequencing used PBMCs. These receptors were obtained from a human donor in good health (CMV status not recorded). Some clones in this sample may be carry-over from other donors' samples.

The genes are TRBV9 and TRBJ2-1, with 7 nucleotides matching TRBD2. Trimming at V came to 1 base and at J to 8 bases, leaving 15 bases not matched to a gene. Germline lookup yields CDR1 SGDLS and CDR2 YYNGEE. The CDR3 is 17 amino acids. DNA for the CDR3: TGTGCCAGCAGCGTACGAGAAGTCCCAGCGGGACTCGATGAGCAGTTCTTC. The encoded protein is CASSVREVPAGLDEQFF.

CDR3 amino acids: CASSSRDMALSEKLFF. Written as DNA, the CDR3 is TGCGCCAGCAGCAGCCGGGACATGGCTTTGAGTGAAAAACTGTTTTTT. This sequence joins TRBV4-1 and TRBJ1-4, with D perhaps matching TRBD1 (6 bases). Germline CDR1 is MGHRA and CDR2 is YSYEKL. This CDR3 is built from 16 residues. Trimming left V 5 bases short and J 7 bases short, with 20 bases between.

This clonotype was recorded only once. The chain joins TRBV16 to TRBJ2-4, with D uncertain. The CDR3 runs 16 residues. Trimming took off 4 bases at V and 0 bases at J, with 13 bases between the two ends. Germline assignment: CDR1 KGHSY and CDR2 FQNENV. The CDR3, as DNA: TGTGCCAGCAGCCCCTTGGGCGGTCTAGCCAAAAACATTCAGTACTTC. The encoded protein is CASSPLGGLAKNIQYF.

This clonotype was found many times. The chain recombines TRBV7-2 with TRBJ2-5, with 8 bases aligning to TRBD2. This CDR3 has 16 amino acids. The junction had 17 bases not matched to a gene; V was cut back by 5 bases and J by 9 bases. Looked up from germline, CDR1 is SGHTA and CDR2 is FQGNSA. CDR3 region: CASSRSGEGYKAPQYF. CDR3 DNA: TGTGCCAGCAGCCGTAGCGGGGAGGGCTATAAAGCTCCCCAGTACTTC.

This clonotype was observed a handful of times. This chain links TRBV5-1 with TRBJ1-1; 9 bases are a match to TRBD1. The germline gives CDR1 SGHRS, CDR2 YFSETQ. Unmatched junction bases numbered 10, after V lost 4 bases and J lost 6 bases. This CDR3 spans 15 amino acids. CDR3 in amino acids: CASSAGQGVSAEAFF. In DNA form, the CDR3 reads TGCGCCAGCAGCGCGGGACAGGGAGTTAGCGCTGAAGCTTTCTTT.

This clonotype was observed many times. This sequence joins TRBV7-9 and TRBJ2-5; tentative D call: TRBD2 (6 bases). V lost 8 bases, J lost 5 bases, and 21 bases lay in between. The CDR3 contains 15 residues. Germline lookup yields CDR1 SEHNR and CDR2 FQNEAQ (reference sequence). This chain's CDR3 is CASSIPHGGRETQYF. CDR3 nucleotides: TGTGCCAGCTCGATCCCCCACGGGGGACGGGAGACCCAGTACTTC.

The CDR3, as DNA: TGTGCCAGCAGTTACCTGGGGATGGGATCCTACGAGCAGTACTTC. It translates to CASSYLGMGSYEQYF. This chain connects TRBV6-2 or TRBV6-3 to TRBJ2-7; D gene unclear. The CDR3 is 15 residues long. In germline, CDR1 is MNHEY, CDR2 SVGEGT. Trimming removed 2 bases at V and 1 base at J, with 12 bases between.

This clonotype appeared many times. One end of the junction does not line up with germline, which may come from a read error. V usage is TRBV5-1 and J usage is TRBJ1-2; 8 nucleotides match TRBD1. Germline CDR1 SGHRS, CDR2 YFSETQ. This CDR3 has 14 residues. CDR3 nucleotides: TGTGCCAGCAGTTTAGGACAGGGCCCCTATGGCTACACCTTC. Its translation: CASSLGQGPYGYTF.

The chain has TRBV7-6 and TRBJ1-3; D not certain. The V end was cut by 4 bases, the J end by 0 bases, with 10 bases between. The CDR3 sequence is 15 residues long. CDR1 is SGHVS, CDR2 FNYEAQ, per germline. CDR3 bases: TGTGCCAGCAGCTCCGGACCCAGCTCTGGAAACACCATATATTTT. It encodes CASSSGPSSGNTIYF.

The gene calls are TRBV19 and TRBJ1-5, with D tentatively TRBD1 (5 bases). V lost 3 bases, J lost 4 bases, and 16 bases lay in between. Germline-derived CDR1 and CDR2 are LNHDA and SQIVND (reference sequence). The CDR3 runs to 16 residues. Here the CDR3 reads CASSMGLPKANQPQHF. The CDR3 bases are TGTGCCAGTAGTATGGGGCTCCCCAAGGCAAATCAGCCCCAGCATTTT.

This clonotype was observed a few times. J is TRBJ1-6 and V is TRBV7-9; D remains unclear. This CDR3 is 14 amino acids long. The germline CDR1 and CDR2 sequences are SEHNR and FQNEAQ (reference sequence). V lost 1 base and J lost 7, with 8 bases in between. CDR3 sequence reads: CASSLETSNSPLHF. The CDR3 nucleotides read TGTGCCAGCAGCTTAGAGACATCGAATTCACCCCTCCACTTT.